The rows below give T cell receptor beta chains drawn from one sample of a study of blood T cells in healthy people across ages. TCRdb re-called the 5' RACE reads through MiXCR, storing one row per CDR3 protein. The table has over 950,000 distinct CDR3 sequences, approximately 38% seen once; the top ten hold over 10%. Material for sequencing was blood. The receptors were sampled from a man aged 18 to 30 in good health. CDR3s include the opening cysteine and the closing phenylalanine or tryptophan. Fields, in order: CDR3 protein, CDR3 DNA, J gene, clone size, D gene, V gene. The D gene is left open where the match is weak. A row's size may be missing; if present it is once, few, many or a size class.

CDR3 protein: CSDSETGNYGYTF
CDR3 DNA: TGCAGCGACTCTGAGACAGGCAACTATGGCTACACCTTC
J gene: TRBJ1-2
clone size: few
D gene: -
V gene: TRBV29-1

CDR3 protein: CSARGLAGGRADTQYF
CDR3 DNA: TGCAGTGCTAGGGGACTAGCGGGGGGGCGGGCAGATACGCAGTATTTT
J gene: TRBJ2-3
clone size: -
D gene: TRBD2
V gene: TRBV20-1

CDR3 protein: CASSQEGRLNNEQFF
CDR3 DNA: TGTGCCAGCAGCCAAGAAGGACGCCTCAACAATGAGCAGTTCTTC
J gene: TRBJ2-1
clone size: -
D gene: -
V gene: TRBV14

CDR3 protein: CASSSQLGGYTF
CDR3 DNA: TGTGCCAGCAGCTCCCAGTTGGGAGGCTACACCTTC
J gene: TRBJ1-2
clone size: few
D gene: -
V gene: TRBV7-2

CDR3 protein: CASCLGASNQPQHF
CDR3 DNA: TGTGCCAGCTGCCTGGGGGCTAGCAATCAGCCCCAGCATTTT
J gene: TRBJ1-5
clone size: few
D gene: -
V gene: TRBV7-8

CDR3 protein: CASTHPNGLNEQFF
CDR3 DNA: TGTGCCAGCACCCATCCAAACGGTCTGAATGAGCAGTTCTTC
J gene: TRBJ2-1
clone size: few
D gene: -
V gene: TRBV25-1

CDR3 protein: CSVAGILNTEAFF
CDR3 DNA: TGCAGCGTCGCAGGGATCCTGAACACTGAAGCTTTCTTT
J gene: TRBJ1-1
clone size: -
D gene: -
V gene: TRBV29-1

CDR3 protein: CASSKAVKDRSSYEQYF
CDR3 DNA: TGTGCCAGCAGCAAAGCGGTTAAGGACAGGAGCTCCTACGAGCAGTACTTC
J gene: TRBJ2-7
clone size: -
D gene: -
V gene: TRBV21-1

CDR3 protein: CASSRRTGAADTQYF
CDR3 DNA: TGTGCCAGCAGCCGGAGGACAGGCGCAGCAGATACGCAGTATTTT
J gene: TRBJ2-3
clone size: few
D gene: TRBD1
V gene: TRBV7-9

CDR3 protein: CASSEHRGEPTEAFF
CDR3 DNA: TGTGCCAGCAGTGAACACCGAGGGGAGCCCACTGAAGCTTTCTTT
J gene: TRBJ1-1
clone size: -
D gene: -
V gene: TRBV25-1

CDR3 protein: CASSPMDGAWDYEQYF
CDR3 DNA: TGTGCCAGCAGTCCCATGGACGGCGCTTGGGACTACGAGCAGTACTTC
J gene: TRBJ2-7
clone size: few
D gene: -
V gene: TRBV6-2/TRBV6-3

CDR3 protein: CASSLARITGELFF
CDR3 DNA: TGTGCCAGCAGCTTAGCGCGGATCACCGGGGAGCTGTTTTTT
J gene: TRBJ2-2
clone size: -
D gene: -
V gene: TRBV11-1

CDR3 protein: CASSYSREGGYTF
CDR3 DNA: TGTGCCAGCAGTTACTCAAGGGAAGGTGGCTACACCTTC
J gene: TRBJ1-2
clone size: many
D gene: -
V gene: TRBV6-6

CDR3 protein: CASSPSGISNEKLFF
CDR3 DNA: TGTGCCAGCAGCCCCTCAGGAATTTCTAATGAAAAACTGTTTTTT
J gene: TRBJ1-4
clone size: -
D gene: -
V gene: TRBV7-9

CDR3 protein: CASSPEMTGNTEAFF
CDR3 DNA: TGTGCCAGCAGCCCAGAGATGACGGGTAACACTGAAGCTTTCTTT
J gene: TRBJ1-1
clone size: -
D gene: -
V gene: TRBV4-2

CDR3 protein: CASSPRGGHANYGYTF
CDR3 DNA: TGTGCCAGCAGCCCCCGGGGGGGACACGCTAACTATGGCTACACCTTC
J gene: TRBJ1-2
clone size: few
D gene: -
V gene: TRBV5-6

CDR3 protein: CASSEEGRAFTDTQYF
CDR3 DNA: TGCGCCAGCAGCGAGGAGGGACGGGCCTTCACAGATACGCAGTATTTT
J gene: TRBJ2-3
clone size: -
D gene: -
V gene: TRBV5-1

CDR3 protein: CASSVISNQPQHF
CDR3 DNA: TGTGCCAGCAGTGTTATCAGCAATCAGCCCCAGCATTTT
J gene: TRBJ1-5
clone size: few
D gene: -
V gene: TRBV6-1

CDR3 protein: CASSYQLDRANYGYTF
CDR3 DNA: TGTGCCAGCAGTTACCAACTTGACCGGGCTAACTATGGCTACACCTTC
J gene: TRBJ1-2
clone size: few
D gene: -
V gene: TRBV6-2/TRBV6-3

CDR3 protein: CASSRSPDSSTDTQYF
CDR3 DNA: TGCGCCAGCAGCCGGAGTCCGGACAGTAGCACAGATACGCAGTATTTT
J gene: TRBJ2-3
clone size: -
D gene: -
V gene: TRBV5-1

CDR3 protein: CASSQGLNQPQHF
CDR3 DNA: TGCGCCAGCAGCCAGGGCCTTAATCAGCCCCAGCATTTT
J gene: TRBJ1-5
clone size: many
D gene: -
V gene: TRBV4-3

CDR3 protein: CASSEDGYGYTF
CDR3 DNA: TGTGCCAGCAGTGAAGACGGTTATGGCTACACCTTC
J gene: TRBJ1-2
clone size: -
D gene: -
V gene: TRBV2

CDR3 protein: CASRTGRGTNYGYTF
CDR3 DNA: TGTGCCAGCAGAACAGGCAGGGGGACTAACTATGGCTACACCTTC
J gene: TRBJ1-2
clone size: many
D gene: TRBD1
V gene: TRBV12-3/TRBV12-4

CDR3 protein: CASSLNGGHAEAFF
CDR3 DNA: TGCGCCAGCAGCTTGAATGGGGGACACGCTGAAGCTTTCTTT
J gene: TRBJ1-1
clone size: -
D gene: -
V gene: TRBV5-1

CDR3 protein: CASSSLGQGNYGYTF
CDR3 DNA: TGTGCCAGCAGCTCCTTGGGGCAGGGCAACTATGGCTACACCTTC
J gene: TRBJ1-2
clone size: -
D gene: -
V gene: TRBV28

CDR3 protein: CASVIGENNEQYF
CDR3 DNA: TGTGCCAGCGTAATAGGTGAGAACAATGAGCAGTACTTC
J gene: TRBJ2-5
clone size: -
D gene: -
V gene: TRBV12-3/TRBV12-4

CDR3 protein: CASSTRTGDGYEQYF
CDR3 DNA: TGTGCCAGCAGCACCCGGACAGGGGATGGGTACGAGCAGTACTTC
J gene: TRBJ2-7
clone size: -
D gene: -
V gene: TRBV21-1

CDR3 protein: CASSSPWGRGLNSPLHF
CDR3 DNA: TGTGCCAGCAGCTCCCCCTGGGGCAGGGGTTTGAATTCACCCCTCCACTTT
J gene: TRBJ1-6
clone size: -
D gene: -
V gene: TRBV7-9

CDR3 protein: CASNRGLNNEQFF
CDR3 DNA: TGTGCCAGCAACAGGGGGCTGAACAATGAGCAGTTCTTC
J gene: TRBJ2-1
clone size: few
D gene: TRBD1
V gene: TRBV7-6

CDR3 protein: CSVERVPPDTQYF
CDR3 DNA: TGCAGCGTTGAGCGCGTTCCTCCAGATACGCAGTATTTT
J gene: TRBJ2-3
clone size: -
D gene: -
V gene: TRBV29-1

CDR3 protein: CASSLEATGSLYEQYF
CDR3 DNA: TGTGCCAGCAGCTTAGAAGCCACAGGGTCCCTCTACGAGCAGTACTTC
J gene: TRBJ2-7
clone size: -
D gene: -
V gene: TRBV11-2

CDR3 protein: CASSRDRGRRTNEKLFF
CDR3 DNA: TGTGCCAGCAGCCGGGACAGGGGTCGAAGAACTAATGAAAAACTGTTTTTT
J gene: TRBJ1-4
clone size: -
D gene: TRBD1
V gene: TRBV4-2

CDR3 protein: CASSLESGLRGYTF
CDR3 DNA: TGTGCCAGCAGCTTAGAGTCCGGCTTGAGGGGCTACACCTTC
J gene: TRBJ1-2
clone size: -
D gene: -
V gene: TRBV13

CDR3 protein: CASSQEGRGASDTQYF
CDR3 DNA: TGCGCCAGCAGCCAAGAAGGGCGGGGGGCCTCAGATACGCAGTATTTT
J gene: TRBJ2-3
clone size: -
D gene: TRBD2
V gene: TRBV4-1

CDR3 protein: CASSQGLLTIYEQYF
CDR3 DNA: TGTGCCAGCAGCCAAGGTTTACTCACGATCTACGAGCAGTACTTC
J gene: TRBJ2-7
clone size: -
D gene: -
V gene: TRBV3-1

CDR3 protein: CASSKEEPNQPQHF
CDR3 DNA: TGTGCCAGCAGTAAAGAGGAGCCCAATCAGCCCCAGCATTTT
J gene: TRBJ1-5
clone size: few
D gene: -
V gene: TRBV2

CDR3 protein: CASRFGQEVFYGYTF
CDR3 DNA: TGCGCCAGCAGATTCGGACAGGAGGTATTCTATGGCTACACCTTC
J gene: TRBJ1-2
clone size: -
D gene: TRBD1
V gene: TRBV4-1

CDR3 protein: CASSQATGCAQYF
CDR3 DNA: TGTGCCAGCAGCCAAGCTACAGGGTGTGCGCAGTATTTT
J gene: TRBJ2-3
clone size: few
D gene: -
V gene: TRBV14

CDR3 protein: CASSFGTDPNTDTRYF
CDR3 DNA: TGCGCCAGCAGCTTCGGGACAGACCCTAACACAGATACGCGGTATTTT
J gene: TRBJ2-3
clone size: -
D gene: TRBD1
V gene: TRBV5-1